What follows are 4 T cell receptor beta chains derived from one specimen sequenced in a study of naive and memory T cell subsets. Points from the study as a whole: A few larger clonotypes appeared in naive repertoires, especially CD8, possibly memory cells re-expressing CD45RA.

These receptors lack a known antigen. Both TRBC1 and TRBC2 were covered by a beta constant-region primer of two equimolar oligonucleotides. The ligated cDNA underwent four PCR rounds using SP2 and nested alpha and beta constant-region primers. TCRdb independently ran MiXCR on the UMI-ligation and nested PCR reads; one entry per CDR3 protein. Counted here are approximately 140,000 distinct CDR3 sequences, roughly 22% occurring once; the ten biggest clones make up 0.11%. Sample: naive CD4+ T cells from blood. The source is a human donor in good health.

J is TRBJ2-1 and V is TRBV10-3; 7 bases agree with TRBD2. The CDR3 spans 18 residues. The V segment lost 1 base and the J segment 3 bases; nucleotides outside the gene matches: 12. Looked up from germline, CDR1 is ENHRY and CDR2 is SYGVKD. This CDR3 reads CAISEWGFGGSYYNEQFF. The CDR3 DNA reads as TGTGCCATCAGTGAGTGGGGCTTTGGCGGGAGTTACTACAATGAGCAGTTCTTC.

The chain recombines TRBV6-2 or TRBV6-3 with TRBJ2-7, with 9 bases lining up with TRBD1. Germline CDR1 reads MNHEY; CDR2 reads SVGEGT. V dropped 6 bases and J dropped 1; count of bases not matched to a gene: 10. CDR3 length: 16 residues. Written as DNA, the CDR3 is TGTGCCAGCAGGGCGAGACAGGGGGAATTTTCCTACGAGCAGTACTTC. This translates into CASRARQGEFSYEQYF.

This chain links TRBV9 with TRBJ2-5; 9 nucleotides align to TRBD1. Germline V gene sequence: CDR1 SGDLS, CDR2 YYNGEE. CDR3 length: 17 amino acids. After removal of 0 bases from V and 6 bases from J, the junction contained 12 bases not matched to a gene. The CDR3 sequence: CASSVDPGQGVLKTQYF. CDR3 DNA sequence: TGTGCCAGCAGCGTAGATCCGGGACAGGGTGTTTTGAAGACCCAGTACTTC.

The chain's CDR3 is CASSAYVASKNIQYF. The CDR3 DNA reads TGTGCCAGCAGTGCCTACGTCGCGAGCAAAAACATTCAGTACTTC. This chain joins TRBV25-1 and TRBJ2-4; D remains ambiguous. V lost 4 bases and J lost 3, with 13 bases in between. Germline V gene data show CDR1 as MGHDK and CDR2 as SYGVNS. The CDR3 covers 15 residues.